This passage covers 10 T cell receptor beta chains from one sample sequenced in a study of cytotoxic CD8 clonotypes in ibrutinib-treated CLL. The table came from immunoSEQ multiplex PCR; TCRdb's copy has only in-frame clones and leaves some out. The table records about 8,600 clones, about 70% of them present only once. The sample here was PBMCs, taken before ibrutinib treatment. These receptor sequences come from a human donor with chronic lymphocytic leukemia.

The chain recombines TRBV18 with TRBJ2-6, with a possible D match to TRBD2 (6 bases). Trimming shortened V by 4 bases and J by 5 bases, and 21 bases separated the two germline ends. The length of the CDR3 is 18 residues. Germline CDR1 KGHSH, CDR2 LQKENI. CDR3 protein: CASSLHWDLQSRANVLTF. Written as DNA, the CDR3 is TGTGCCAGCTCACTACATTGGGACTTACAAAGTCGGGCCAACGTCCTGACTTTC.

The V call is TRBV9, the J call TRBJ2-7; TRBD2 aligns across 8 bases. V shed 0 bases, J shed 3 bases, and the junction held 2 bases outside the gene matches. The CDR3 has 14 residues. Per germline, CDR1 SGDLS and CDR2 YYNGEE. This CDR3 is CASSVATSGYEQYF. CDR3 DNA sequence: TGTGCCAGCAGCGTAGCTACTAGCGGCTACGAGCAGTACTTC. Drawing the rest from reference TRBV9 and TRBJ2-7, the complete variable domain is DSGVTQTPKHLITATGQRVTLRCSPRSGDLSVYWYQQSLDQGLQFLIQYYNGEERAKGNILERFSAQQFPDLHSELNLSSLELGDSALYFCASSVATSGYEQYFGPGTRLTVT.

The chain couples TRBV19 to TRBJ1-4; tentative D call: TRBD1 (6 bases). There are 15 residues in the CDR3. The germline V gene has CDR1 LNHDA and CDR2 SQIVND (reference sequence). Trimming removed 7 bases at V and 4 bases at J, with 16 bases between. CDR3 amino acids: CASKGVRVYNEKLFF. CDR3 DNA sequence: TGTGCCAGTAAGGGGGTACGCGTGTATAATGAAAAACTGTTTTTT.

This chain uses TRBV27 with TRBJ1-5, with a weak D call TRBD1 (6 bases). Germline values: CDR1 MNHEY, CDR2 SMNVEV (reference sequence). The CDR3 covers 18 residues. The V and J ends lost 7 bases and 3 bases respectively, with 25 bases between them. Written as DNA, the CDR3 is TGTGCCAGCAACCCCCCGGGGAGGGAGGGGGAGAACAATCAGCCCCAGCATTTT. As protein: CASNPPGREGENNQPQHF.

This clone was counted a single time. The chain uses TRBV29-1 and TRBJ1-2, with TRBD1 identical over 7 bases. Germline trimming cut 5 bases from V and 1 base from J; bases unmatched to any gene: 4. Germline V gene lookup returns CDR1 SQVTM and CDR2 ANQGSEA. This CDR3 is 13 amino acids long. The chain's CDR3 is CSVKQGFNYGYTF. For the CDR3, the DNA is TGCAGCGTTAAACAGGGGTTTAACTATGGCTACACCTTC.

This chain links TRBV27 with TRBJ2-2, with D perhaps matching TRBD2 (6 bases). The germline V gene has CDR1 MNHEY and CDR2 SMNVEV (reference sequence). The CDR3 loop spans 13 amino acids. Between the trimmed V and J ends, which lost 3 bases and 5 bases, there was a span of 7 bases. The CDR3 DNA reads as TGTGCCAGCAGTTTTGGAGGGACCGGGGAGCTGTTTTTT. Translation: CASSFGGTGELFF.

This clone appeared a single time. This chain links TRBV5-4 with TRBJ2-1; D is perhaps TRBD2 (6 bases). The germline V and J ends were trimmed by 4 bases and 7 bases, with 9 bases remaining between them. The CDR3 runs to 12 residues. CDR1 is SGHNT, CDR2 YYREEE, per germline (reference sequence). The CDR3 loop reads CASSLLANEQFF. CDR3 bases: TGTGCCAGCAGCCTCCTAGCGAATGAGCAGTTCTTC. The complete variable domain, with remaining parts taken from reference TRBV5-4 and TRBJ2-1, reads ETGVTQSPTHLIKTRGQQVTLRCSSQSGHNTVSWYQQALGQGPQFIFQYYREEENGRGNFPPRFSGLQFPNYSSELNVNALELDDSALYLCASSLLANEQFFGPGTRLTVL.

This chain's CDR3 is CASGLGDTEAFF. The CDR3 bases are TGTGCCAGCGGCCTCGGGGACACTGAAGCTTTCTTT. This chain uses TRBV28 with TRBJ1-1; D is uncertain. V was clipped by 8 bases and J by 3 bases, with 10 bases between them. The CDR3 spans 12 residues. Germline V gene sequence: CDR1 MDHEN, CDR2 SYDVKM.

The rearrangement joins TRBV2 to TRBJ2-1, with 12 bases identical to TRBD2. The CDR3 consists of 16 residues. Trimming removed 4 bases from V and 0 bases from J; junction bases left unmatched: 1. CDR1 and CDR2 from the germline V gene are SNHLY and FYNNEI. CDR3 nucleotide sequence: TGTGCCAGCAGTGTACTAGCGGGAGGCTCCTACAATGAGCAGTTCTTC. It encodes CASSVLAGGSYNEQFF.

The table lists this clone with a few counts. V usage is TRBV7-2 and J usage is TRBJ1-1; D is uncertain. Trimming shortened V by 6 bases and J by 3 bases, and 11 bases separated the two germline ends. In germline, CDR1 is SGHTA, CDR2 FQGNSA. CDR3 length: 13 residues. This chain's CDR3 is CASSRDVDTEAFF. CDR3 bases: TGTGCCAGCAGTCGCGATGTCGACACTGAAGCTTTCTTT. Using reference TRBV7-2 and TRBJ1-1 for the parts outside the CDR3, the full variable domain is GAGVSQSPSNKVTEKGKDVELRCDPISGHTALYWYRQSLGQGLEFLIYFQGNSAPDKSGLPSDRFSAERTGGSVSTLTIQRTQQEDSAVYLCASSRDVDTEAFFGQGTRLTVV.